This entry is about one T cell receptor (beta chain). Antigen unknown. The data originate from a study of T cell therapy after organ transplantation. Overall study context: Of about 10 patients, eight responded clinically and two did not. Findings and caveats of the study: Antirejection and antiviral medication effects could not be assessed. Reconstitution after therapy seemingly combined transferred and product-undetected endogenous clonotypes.

The data were produced by immunoSEQ multiplex PCR, yet TCRdb's version contains in-frame clones alone and is incomplete. The repertoire holds under 2,500 clones, 70% to 75% seen once, with 25% to 35% in the top ten. CDR3 length equals 15 residues. CDR1 is MNHEY, CDR2 SVGAGI, per germline. Trimming took 3 bases from V and 1 from J, leaving 10 bases between them. The time point here: 20-29 weeks after completion of therapy. The receptor comes from a human patient who had received a solid organ transplant and had CMV disease. Among the T cells, some may be from the graft donor. Sequencing used CD8+ T cells from blood, obtained after autologous CMV-specific T cell therapy. The rearrangement uses TRBV6-5 and TRBJ1-3; D call uncertain. The CDR3 here is CASSYTAHSGNTIYF. CDR3 nucleotides: TGTGCCAGCAGTTATACAGCCCATTCTGGAAACACCATATATTTT.